Here is one TCR beta chain with its context. One end of the junction does not line up with germline, which may come from a read error. Authors' methods: Reference gene primers were amplified, and this amplification served to estimate nucleated cell counts. This table comes from immunoSEQ multiplex PCR, and its TCRdb copy is limited to in-frame clones, with some not included. V and J calls and clone size come straight from that table; D and trimming were deduced from the DNA. Counted here are tens of thousands of clones, 80% to 90% occurring once; the ten biggest clones make up 6.6%. The data were taken from a study of blood T cell repertoires in COVID-19. Study overall: The United States, Italy and Spain were the sources of the acute and convalescent COVID-19 samples.

Germline CDR1 is MNHEY and CDR2 is SVGAGI. This CDR3 spans 11 amino acids. This receptor was identified in a man aged 50-59 years with active COVID-19. Sequenced input: peripheral blood. V gene TRBV6-5 combines with J gene TRBJ1-3; TRBD1 matches at 9 bases. The CDR3 spells CASIYRGPQYF. CDR3 nucleotides: TGTGCCAGCATTTACAGGGGGCCCCAGTATTTT.